This T cell receptor beta chain was captured in a study of T-cell memory formation after mild COVID-19. Study background: The TCR clusters were mostly specific to one donor.

V was shortened by 5 bases and J by 2 bases, with 16 bases between the two germline ends. CDR3 length equals 15 residues. The V gene's germline CDR1 is MNHEY and CDR2 SVGAGI. This clonotype was observed a handful of times. Its antigen is still unknown. TCRdb recomputed calls from the 5' RACE reads with MiXCR, one row per CDR3 protein. The data contain a few hundred thousand distinct CDR3 sequences, around 26% of them seen just once; the ten biggest clones take up approximately 10%. Findings and limits, study-wide: CD4+ contracting clones were mainly CM and EM; CD8+ ones, EMRA. The authors left the SARS-CoV-2 specificity of second-wave clones peaking on day 37 unconfirmed. A balance of CD4 and CD8 characterized clones contracting day 15 to 85, whereas later expanders leaned CD4+.

The sequenced material came from PBMCs or a T cell subset sorted from them (not recorded which). This receptor was taken from an adult woman who had mild COVID-19 (a few samples of this study predate the infection). Cell type and time point are not known. This chain uses TRBV6-5 with TRBJ2-7, with D possibly matching TRBD1 (5 bases). Here the CDR3 DNA reads TGTGCCAGCAGTCCTGACAGCGCTGCAACCTACGAGCAGTACTTC. Translating gives CASSPDSAATYEQYF.